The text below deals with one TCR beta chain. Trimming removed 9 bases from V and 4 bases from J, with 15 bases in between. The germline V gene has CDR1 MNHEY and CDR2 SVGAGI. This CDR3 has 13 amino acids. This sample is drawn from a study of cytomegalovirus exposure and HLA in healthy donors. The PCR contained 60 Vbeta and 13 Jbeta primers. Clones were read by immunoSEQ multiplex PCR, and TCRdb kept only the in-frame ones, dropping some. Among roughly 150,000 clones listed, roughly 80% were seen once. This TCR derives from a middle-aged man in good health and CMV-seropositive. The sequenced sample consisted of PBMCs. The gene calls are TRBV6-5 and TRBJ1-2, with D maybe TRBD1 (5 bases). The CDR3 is CASRRGSGYGYTF. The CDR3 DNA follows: TGTGCCAGTCGGCGGGGGTCGGGCTATGGCTACACCTTC.